This TCR beta chain came from a study of vaccination effects on CD4 cells after COVID-19. Following 10 days of culture, CD4+ T cells were isolated. Vaccinees lacked prior SARS-CoV-2 infection and tested negative for nucleocapsid antibodies. Details on this clone: Its antigen remains unidentified.

V gave up 7 bases and J gave up 0 bases, with 12 bases separating them. CDR3 size: 14 residues. Germline V lookup: CDR1 LNHDA, CDR2 SQIVND (reference sequence). TCRdb keeps only in-frame clones here, not all; method: immunoSEQ multiplex PCR. The repertoire consists of under 40,000 clones, with approximately 70% occurring once and the leading ten covering approximately 3.6%. This material consisted of CD4+ T cells from PBMCs cultured without peptide, taken before COVID-19 vaccination. V gene TRBV19 combines with J gene TRBJ1-2, with a possible D match to TRBD1 (5 bases). This receptor was taken from a human donor who received a COVID-19 vaccine. CDR3 region: CASNWGGTNYGYTF. The CDR3 region has the DNA TGTGCCAGTAATTGGGGCGGAACTAACTATGGCTACACCTTC. The complete variable domain, with remaining parts taken from reference TRBV19 and TRBJ1-2, reads DGGITQSPKYLFRKEGQNVTLSCEQNLNHDAMYWYRQDPGQGLRLIYYSQIVNDFQKGDIAEGYSVSREKKESFPLTVTSAQKNPTAFYLCASNWGGTNYGYTFGSGTRLTVV.